The 26 T cell receptor beta chains below come from one sample, sequenced in a study of vaccination and CD4 T cells after COVID-19 (dated by TCRdb to between 2020 and 2023). In light of the paper, this sample's treatment or condition label describes: approximately 9-day PBMC culture with coronavirus spike peptide pools or control peptides (ViraFEST assay). No antigens are known for them. The library was obtained by PCR. Sequencer: Illumina iSeq 100. TCR sequencing of DNA from cultured CD4+ T cells used the Oncomine TCR Beta short-read assay at the Johns Hopkins FTIC core. TCRdb handled the public reads itself, with Q25 trimming in fastp and clone calling in MiXCR, and kept productive beta chains. Rows with a matching CDR3 protein are joined into one entry that keeps the most common DNA and genes. The sample table shows 11,000 or so distinct CDR3 sequences, and 45% to 60% are seen once. 20% to 25% of the sample is taken by the ten largest.

The source material was CD4+ T cells from blood, cultured in vitro. These receptors were taken from a human donor who had recovered from COVID-19.

The chain recombines TRBV4-1 with TRBJ1-4; D is perhaps TRBD1 (5 bases). There are 14 residues in the CDR3. The germline gives CDR1 MGHRA, CDR2 YSYEKL. V lost 4 bases and J lost 7, with 13 bases in between. Here the CDR3 reads CASSRPGRGEKLFF. CDR3 bases: TGCGCCAGCAGCCGCCCAGGGCGAGGTGAAAAACTGTTTTTT.

CDR3 in DNA: TGTGCCAGCAGCATAGAGGATACGCAGTATTTT. Its protein product is CASSIEDTQYF. The gene calls are TRBV5-4 and TRBJ2-3, with unresolved D. This CDR3 has 11 residues. Trimming stripped 4 bases from V and 6 bases from J, with 6 bases between. The germline gives CDR1 SGHNT, CDR2 YYREEE (reference sequence).

This chain connects TRBV7-2 to TRBJ2-5, with 7 bases that match TRBD2. Germline V gene lookup returns CDR1 SGHTA and CDR2 FQGNSA. CDR3 length equals 14 residues. V trimming: 8 bases; J trimming: 2 bases; junction bases outside the gene matches: 8. This chain's CDR3 is CASGRGNGQETQYF. In nucleotides, the CDR3 is TGTGCCAGCGGGCGGGGGAATGGGCAAGAGACCCAGTACTTC.

V gene TRBV2 combines with J gene TRBJ2-5, with D uncertain. V dropped 5 bases and J dropped 2 bases, with 9 bases sitting between them. This CDR3 comprises 13 residues. Germline V gene lookup returns CDR1 SNHLY and CDR2 FYNNEI. CDR3 sequence: CASSTSVQETQYF. The CDR3 DNA sequence: TGTGCCAGCAGTACATCCGTTCAAGAGACCCAGTACTTC. Using reference TRBV2 and TRBJ2-5 for the parts outside the CDR3, the full variable domain is EPEVTQTPSHQVTQMGQEVILRCVPISNHLYFYWYRQILGQKVEFLVSFYNNEISEKSEIFDDQFSVERPDGSNFTLKIRSTKLEDSAMYFCASSTSVQETQYFGPGTRLLVL.

V is TRBV24-1 and J is TRBJ2-2, with unresolved D. CDR1 and CDR2 from the germline V gene are KGHDR and SFDVKD. Trimming shortened V by 6 bases and J by 7 bases, and 8 bases separated the two germline ends. The CDR3 covers 12 residues. The CDR3 coding sequence is TGTGCCACCAGTAGCCCCTTCGGGGAGCTGTTTTTT. Translated: CATSSPFGELFF.

This clonotype occurred a few times. The V gene is TRBV5-1, the J gene TRBJ2-6; D might be TRBD1 or TRBD2, each matching 6 bases. This CDR3 is built from 18 residues. The V end lost 1 base, the J end lost 1 base, and 15 bases lay between the germline ends. Germline-derived CDR1 and CDR2 are SGHRS and YFSETQ. CDR3 residues: CASSLSRGGGSGANVLTF. CDR3 DNA sequence: TGCGCCAGCAGCTTGTCCAGGGGAGGCGGGTCTGGGGCCAACGTCCTGACTTTC.

This chain's CDR3 is CASSLGSTSTDTQYF. CDR3 nucleotide sequence: TGTGCCAGCAGTTTAGGTAGTACTAGCACAGATACGCAGTATTTT. The gene calls are TRBV12-3 or TRBV12-4 and TRBJ2-3, with D uncertain. The CDR3 runs to 15 residues. The V gene lost 1 base and the J gene lost 0 bases, with 8 bases spanning the gap.

The chain employs TRBV7-2 and TRBJ1-1; 7 bases line up with TRBD1. The V gene end was trimmed by 4 bases and the J gene end by 2 bases; junction bases not matched to a gene: 4. The CDR3 extends over 14 amino acids. Germline V CDR1 and CDR2: SGHTA, FQGNSA. This CDR3 is CASSSQGVNTEAFF. The DNA for the CDR3 is TGTGCCAGCAGCTCCCAGGGGGTCAACACTGAAGCTTTCTTT.

CDR3 bases: TGCGCCAGCAGCCAAGATGACAGAGATTGGGAAAAACTGTTTTTT. Its protein product is CASSQDDRDWEKLFF. The V gene is TRBV4-3, the J gene TRBJ1-4; possible D gene TRBD1, 5 bases. Germline loops: CDR1 LGHNA, CDR2 YSLEER. V lost 0 bases, J lost 8 bases, and 13 bases lay in between. The CDR3 runs 15 residues.

The chain uses TRBV7-9 and TRBJ2-4; 9 bases fit TRBD1. J gave up 7 bases and V 5 bases, and 6 bases lay outside the gene matches. This CDR3 contains 14 residues. Per germline, CDR1 SEHNR and CDR2 FQNEAQ (reference sequence). The CDR3 spells CASSLGDRVNIQYF. The CDR3 DNA reads as TGTGCCAGCAGCCTAGGGGACAGGGTTAACATTCAGTACTTC.

The chain recombines TRBV19 with TRBJ1-1; the D is unclear. The CDR3 contains 15 residues. CDR1 and CDR2 (germline): LNHDA, SQIVND (reference sequence). Trimming stripped 7 bases from V and 4 bases from J, with 19 bases between. The CDR3 region is CASKLSTGMGTEAFF. CDR3 coding DNA: TGTGCCAGTAAGTTGAGTACGGGTATGGGCACTGAAGCTTTCTTT.

Sample share makes this clonotype large. The chain uses TRBV2 and TRBJ2-3; the match to TRBD1 covers 8 bases. This CDR3 is built from 15 residues. The junction had 7 bases not matched to a gene; V was cut back by 8 bases and J by 0 bases. The germline V gene encodes CDR1 SNHLY and CDR2 FYNNEI. The CDR3 loop is CASRQGLTSTDTQYF. CDR3 bases: TGTGCCAGCCGACAGGGGTTAACTAGCACAGATACGCAGTATTTT.

The V gene is TRBV2, the J gene TRBJ1-1; D ambiguous. The CDR3 extends over 12 amino acids. Trimming shortened V by 5 bases and J by 10 bases, and 14 bases separated the two germline ends. Germline V gene data show CDR1 as SNHLY and CDR2 as FYNNEI. The CDR3 sequence: CASSTLEGGAFF. The CDR3 nucleotides are TGTGCCAGCAGTACCCTCGAGGGAGGAGCTTTCTTT.

The chain recombines TRBV5-4 with TRBJ1-4, with D possibly TRBD1 on 6 matching bases. Looked up from germline, CDR1 is SGHNT and CDR2 is YYREEE (reference sequence). Trimming took off 4 bases at V and 5 bases at J, with 9 bases between the two ends. This CDR3 has 13 amino acids. CDR3: CASSQGQNEKLFF. The CDR3 coding sequence is TGTGCCAGCAGCCAGGGGCAAAATGAAAAACTGTTTTTT.

The V call is TRBV6-1, the J call TRBJ2-3, with D unclear. The V end lost 6 bases, the J end lost 3 bases, and 13 bases lay between the germline ends. This CDR3 has 14 residues. The germline CDR1 and CDR2 sequences are MNHNS and SASEGT. The CDR3 region is CASRSPSMTDTQYF. For the CDR3, the DNA is TGTGCCAGCAGGAGCCCCTCCATGACAGATACGCAGTATTTT.

CDR3 sequence: CASRPEGIGHEQYF. CDR3 DNA: TGTGCCAGCAGGCCTGAGGGGATCGGGCACGAGCAGTACTTC. The chain has TRBV12-3 or TRBV12-4 and TRBJ2-7; D might be TRBD1 or TRBD2, each matching 5 bases. Trimming removed 6 bases from V and 5 bases from J, with 17 bases in between. The CDR3 covers 14 residues.

The chain recombines TRBV12-5 with TRBJ2-1; no reliable D call. Germline V lookup: CDR1 LGHNT, CDR2 FRNRAP. The germline V and J ends were trimmed by 5 bases and 7 bases, with 3 bases remaining between them. The CDR3 is 10 amino acids. In nucleotides, the CDR3 is TGTGCTAGTGGTCCAAATGAGCAGTTCTTC. Amino acids: CASGPNEQFF.

This clonotype was seen only a few times. This rearrangement joins TRBV5-4 to TRBJ2-2; 8 nucleotides line up with TRBD2. Germline trimming cut 3 bases from V and 4 bases from J; bases unmatched to any gene: 8. The length of the CDR3 is 16 residues. From germline, CDR1 is SGHNT and CDR2 YYREEE (reference sequence). The DNA for the CDR3 is TGTGCCAGCAGCTCCCCAAGCGGGGGTCCCACCGGGGAGCTGTTTTTT. Amino acids: CASSSPSGGPTGELFF.

The V and J genes are TRBV15 and TRBJ1-1; D is uncertain. Germline loops: CDR1 LNHNV, CDR2 YYDKDF (reference sequence). This CDR3 has 13 residues. V dropped 6 bases and J dropped 1 base, with 9 bases sitting between them. This chain's CDR3 is CATSIGRNTEAFF. The CDR3 coding sequence is TGTGCCACCAGTATAGGACGGAACACTGAAGCTTTCTTT. Full variable domain (missing parts from reference TRBV15 and TRBJ1-1): DAMVIQNPRYQVTQFGKPVTLSCSQTLNHNVMYWYQQKSSQAPKLLFHYYDKDFNNEADTPDNFQSRRPNTSFCFLDIRSPGLGDTAMYLCATSIGRNTEAFFGQGTRLTVV.

The V gene is TRBV10-1, the J gene TRBJ2-1; D ambiguous. The CDR3 has 17 residues. V gave up 0 bases and J gave up 0 bases, with 12 bases separating them. Germline values: CDR1 WNHNN, CDR2 SYGVQD (reference sequence). CDR3 residues: CASSESTLQNSYNEQFF. CDR3 DNA sequence: TGCGCCAGCAGTGAGTCAACACTTCAAAACTCCTACAATGAGCAGTTCTTC.

This clonotype has more than one count but fewer than ten. V and J are TRBV20-1 and TRBJ2-5; 9 nucleotides line up with TRBD2. The CDR3 loop spans 16 amino acids. Germline assignment: CDR1 DFQATT and CDR2 SNEGSKA (reference sequence). Unmatched junction bases numbered 7, after V lost 0 bases and J lost 2 bases. Written as DNA, the CDR3 is TGCAGTGCTAGAGATGCCCAGCGGGGGGTTCAAGAGACCCAGTACTTC. Protein product: CSARDAQRGVQETQYF.

The chain couples TRBV5-1 to TRBJ2-5; TRBD2 aligns across 15 bases. There are 15 residues in the CDR3. Germline lookup yields CDR1 SGHRS and CDR2 YFSETQ. V lost 4 bases to trimming and J lost 6 bases; unmatched junction nucleotides: 4. This chain's CDR3 is CASSTGLAGGKTQYF. DNA for the CDR3: TGCGCCAGCAGCACCGGACTAGCGGGGGGGAAGACCCAGTACTTC. Based on the CDR3 plus reference TRBV5-1 and TRBJ2-5, the full variable domain is KAGVTQTPRYLIKTRGQQVTLSCSPISGHRSVSWYQQTPGQGLQFLFEYFSETQRNKGNFPGRFSGRQFSNSRSEMNVSTLELGDSALYLCASSTGLAGGKTQYFGPGTRLLVL.

This clonotype turned up a few times. This chain joins TRBV7-9 and TRBJ2-5; D unresolved. The germline V and J ends were trimmed by 1 base and 2 bases, with 8 bases remaining between them. This CDR3 comprises 14 residues. Germline V gene sequence: CDR1 SEHNR, CDR2 FQNEAQ (reference sequence). The CDR3 DNA follows: TGTGCCAGCAGCTTAGTTAGATCTCAAGAGACCCAGTACTTC. The encoded protein is CASSLVRSQETQYF.

The rearrangement links TRBV10-3 to TRBJ1-2; no firm D call. Germline CDR1 ENHRY, CDR2 SYGVKD. The CDR3 contains 14 residues. V was trimmed by 1 base and J by 3 bases, leaving 9 bases between them. CDR3 nucleotide sequence: TGTGCCATCAGTGAGTTGGCAGGTTACTATGGCTACACCTTC. Translating gives CAISELAGYYGYTF.

The chain combines TRBV12-3 or TRBV12-4 with TRBJ1-6; 7 nucleotides align to TRBD1. The CDR3 is made up of 13 amino acids. Germline trimming cut 6 bases from V and 8 bases from J; bases unmatched to any gene: 4. The CDR3 protein is CASRGQDDSPLHF. For the CDR3, the DNA is TGTGCCAGCAGAGGACAGGACGATTCACCCCTCCACTTT.

CDR3 DNA: TGTGCCAGCAGTTACGGACTAGCGCTGGGGAACTACGAGCAGTACTTC. The encoded protein is CASSYGLALGNYEQYF. The chain uses TRBV6-5 and TRBJ2-7, with 9 bases aligning to TRBD2. From germline, CDR1 is MNHEY and CDR2 SVGAGI. The CDR3 loop spans 16 amino acids. The ends lost 2 bases at V and 3 bases at J; junction bases unmatched: 8.